The text below deals with one T cell receptor (beta chain). The target antigen is unknown. Trimming took 0 bases from V and 6 from J, leaving 15 bases between them. This CDR3 comprises 16 residues. Germline V gene data show CDR1 as LGHNA and CDR2 as YSLEER. The PCR made use of 60 Vbeta and 13 Jbeta primers. TCRdb's copy holds only in-frame clones and misses some; the assay was immunoSEQ multiplex PCR. This sample has approximately 69,000 clones, with 74% found just once. The data derive from a study of cytomegalovirus exposure and HLA in healthy donors. Whole-study results and caveats: Published work reported that the classifier diagnosed cytomegalovirus status with high specificity and sensitivity.

This chain joins TRBV4-3 and TRBJ1-5, with D perhaps matching TRBD1 (6 bases). Sequencing was performed on PBMCs. This receptor was obtained from a woman aged 30 to 39 in good health and CMV-seropositive. CDR3 DNA: TGCGCCAGCAGCCAAGAGGTCGTTACAGGGTTTCAGCCCCAGCATTTT. Translating it yields CASSQEVVTGFQPQHF.